These 27 T cell receptor beta chains originate from one sample sequenced in a study of CD8+CD57+ T cells in acquired aplastic anemia. The template for TCR beta VDJ and CDR3 sequence profiling was genomic DNA. Each CDR3 protein gets one entry after TCRdb re-called the reads with MiXCR. Of under 200,000 distinct CDR3 sequences in the sample, 55% to 80% were seen once. Sequenced input: sorted CD4+, CD8+, or CD8+CD57+ T cells (not recorded which) from PBMCs. Receptor source: a human donor in good health.

The chain recombines TRBV7-2 with TRBJ1-3; D not resolved. The CDR3 is 12 amino acids. The V gene lost 5 bases and the J gene lost 4 bases, with 6 bases spanning the gap. CDR1 is SGHTA and CDR2 is FQGNSA in the germline V gene. Written as DNA, the CDR3 is TGTGCCAGCAGCAACAACGGAAACACCATATATTTT. It encodes CASSNNGNTIYF.

The rearrangement joins TRBV12-3 or TRBV12-4 to TRBJ2-3; unclear D gene. V lost 3 bases to trimming and J lost 7 bases, with 11 bases between them. The CDR3 covers 13 residues. Here the CDR3 reads CASSFWPSYTQYF. DNA of the CDR3: TGTGCCAGCAGTTTTTGGCCGAGTTATACGCAGTATTTT.

This clonotype was seen a handful of times. The chain links TRBV20-1 to TRBJ2-5; 8 bases are a match to TRBD1. The CDR3 totals 13 residues. With 2 bases clipped from V and 5 bases from J, the junction kept 4 bases outside the gene matches. The germline V gene encodes CDR1 DFQATT and CDR2 SNEGSKA (reference sequence). In nucleotides, the CDR3 is TGCAGTGCTAGACAGGGGGCGGGGGAGACCCAGTACTTC. Protein: CSARQGAGETQYF.

Here the CDR3 reads CATSRGTGDVGELFF. The CDR3, as DNA: TGTGCCACCAGCAGAGGGACAGGGGACGTGGGGGAGCTGTTTTTT. The chain combines TRBV15 with TRBJ2-2; 9 nucleotides align to TRBD1. With 1 base clipped from V and 8 bases from J, the junction kept 5 bases outside the gene matches. Per the germline V gene, CDR1 is LNHNV and CDR2 is YYDKDF (reference sequence). The CDR3 totals 15 residues.

V usage is TRBV19 and J usage is TRBJ1-1; D uncertain. This CDR3 spans 14 amino acids. The V gene lost 5 bases and the J gene lost 0 bases, with 10 bases spanning the gap. Germline values: CDR1 LNHDA, CDR2 SQIVND (reference sequence). The CDR3 protein is CASSLPYLNTEAFF. In DNA form, the CDR3 reads TGTGCCAGTAGTCTCCCCTACCTGAACACTGAAGCTTTCTTT. Filled out from reference TRBV19 and TRBJ1-1, the complete variable domain reads DGGITQSPKYLFRKEGQNVTLSCEQNLNHDAMYWYRQDPGQGLRLIYYSQIVNDFQKGDIAEGYSVSREKKESFPLTVTSAQKNPTAFYLCASSLPYLNTEAFFGQGTRLTVV.

V gene TRBV7-6 combines with J gene TRBJ1-6; weak D call: TRBD1 (5 bases). V was shortened by 0 bases and J by 10 bases, with 13 bases between the two germline ends. The germline V gene has CDR1 SGHVS and CDR2 FNYEAQ. The CDR3 loop spans 15 amino acids. The CDR3 sequence is CASSLASGGWSPLHF. CDR3 sequence (DNA): TGTGCCAGCAGCTTAGCTTCCGGGGGTTGGTCACCCCTCCACTTT.

V usage is TRBV25-1 and J usage is TRBJ1-6; D unclear. The germline gives CDR1 MGHDK, CDR2 SYGVNS. This CDR3 region has 16 residues. Trimming took 1 base from V and 10 from J, leaving 17 bases between them. CDR3: CASSESPVGSGSPLHF. The CDR3 nucleotides are TGTGCCAGCAGTGAATCGCCGGTGGGCTCGGGGTCACCCCTCCACTTT.

The rearrangement links TRBV9 to TRBJ2-7; TRBD2 matches at 7 bases. V dropped 0 bases and J dropped 2; count of bases not matched to a gene: 5. This CDR3 has 15 residues. CDR1 SGDLS and CDR2 YYNGEE come from the germline V gene. CDR3 residues: CASSVDLGRAYEQYF. In DNA, the CDR3 is TGTGCCAGCAGCGTAGATCTAGGGAGGGCCTACGAGCAGTACTTC.

This chain uses TRBV19 with TRBJ1-6; D is perhaps TRBD1 (6 bases). This CDR3 is built from 15 residues. Trimming cost V 5 bases and J 8 bases, with 16 bases left between them. CDR1 is LNHDA, CDR2 SQIVND, per germline (reference sequence). This CDR3 is CASSPPDSSYSPLHF. The CDR3 DNA reads as TGTGCCAGTAGTCCCCCGGACAGTTCGTATTCACCCCTCCACTTT.

This clonotype has ten or more counts. This sequence joins TRBV20-1 and TRBJ2-3; D call uncertain. The CDR3 spans 13 residues. CDR1 and CDR2 (germline): DFQATT, SNEGSKA (reference sequence). CDR3 DNA: TGCAGCGTTACAGCTTCGGGCACAGATACGCAGTATTTT. It translates to CSVTASGTDTQYF.

J is TRBJ2-3 and V is TRBV29-1; unclear D gene. The V gene lost 8 bases and the J gene lost 3 bases, with 9 bases spanning the gap. Looked up from germline, CDR1 is SQVTM and CDR2 is ANQGSEA. This CDR3 is built from 11 residues. CDR3 sequence (DNA): TGCAGCACGCTCGAGACAGATACGCAGTATTTT. It translates to CSTLETDTQYF.

This chain connects TRBV25-1 to TRBJ1-2; 8 nucleotides line up with TRBD1. Germline CDR1 and CDR2: MGHDK and SYGVNS. CDR3 length: 14 residues. Trimming took 6 bases from V and 4 from J; bases not matched to a gene: 7. CDR3 in DNA: TGTGCCAGCAGATCCGGACAGGGCTCCTATGGCTACACCTTC. Translation gives CASRSGQGSYGYTF.

Of note for this clonotype: Since a much larger clone is just one base distant, this may be a read error. The chain links TRBV30 to TRBJ1-1; no reliable D call. The CDR3 runs to 15 residues. V gave up 4 bases and J gave up 0 bases, with 15 bases separating them. CDR1 is GTSNPN, CDR2 SVGIG, per germline (reference sequence). The CDR3 sequence: CAWKPIGKMNTEAFF. The CDR3 coding sequence is TGTGCCTGGAAACCCATAGGAAAAATGAACACTGAAGCTTTCTTT.

V and J are TRBV7-6 and TRBJ2-1; 7 bases are shared with TRBD2. Trimming cost V 0 bases and J 6 bases; bases outside gene matches: 5. Germline V lookup: CDR1 SGHVS, CDR2 FNYEAQ. The CDR3 sequence is 15 residues long. The CDR3 DNA reads as TGTGCCAGCAGCTTAGCGGGAGGGCCGGCCAATGAGCAGTTCTTC. Residues: CASSLAGGPANEQFF. Variable domain in full (rest from reference TRBV7-6 and TRBJ2-1): GAGVSQSPRYKVTKRGQDVALRCDPISGHVSLYWYRQALGQGPEFLTYFNYEAQQDKSGLPNDRFSAERPEGSISTLTIQRTEQRDSAMYRCASSLAGGPANEQFFGPGTRLTVL.

This clonotype showed up many times. The rearrangement joins TRBV7-7 to TRBJ2-7; 8 bases align to TRBD1. The germline V gene has CDR1 SSHAT and CDR2 FNYEAQ (reference sequence). This CDR3 is built from 13 residues. Here the CDR3 reads CARDRRSSYEQYF. The CDR3 nucleotides are TGTGCTAGGGACAGGAGGAGCTCCTACGAGCAGTACTTC.

In its sample, this clonotype was seen a few times. A junction end diverges from the germline sequence, so it may reflect a read error. The genes are TRBV7-7 and TRBJ1-1; D might be TRBD1 (5 bases). Germline loops: CDR1 SSHAT, CDR2 FNYEAQ (reference sequence). This CDR3 comprises 19 residues. CDR3 DNA: TGTGCTAGCAGCTATAGCCTCCGACAGATAGGGTCAGGTAACACTGAAGCTTTCTTT. It translates to CASSYSLRQIGSGNTEAFF.

This clonotype was seen repeatedly, ten times or more. The rearrangement uses TRBV5-1 and TRBJ1-1, with 9 bases identical to TRBD1. From germline, CDR1 is SGHRS and CDR2 YFSETQ. This CDR3 spans 17 amino acids. Trimming removed 3 bases from V and 6 bases from J; junction bases left unmatched: 15. As DNA, the CDR3 is TGCGCCAGCAGCTCACCAGATACCGGGACAGGGCTTTCTGAAGCTTTCTTT. Translation gives CASSSPDTGTGLSEAFF.

Comments on this clonotype: This may arise from a read error, as a much more abundant clone is one base away. The chain links TRBV27 to TRBJ2-7; either TRBD1 or TRBD2 may fit D (5 bases each). Germline V gene sequence: CDR1 MNHEY, CDR2 SMNVEV (reference sequence). The CDR3 loop spans 12 amino acids. V lost 8 bases and J lost 9, with 17 bases in between. CDR3 loop: CASHSWGGGQYF. The CDR3 bases are TGTGCCAGCCACTCTTGGGGTGGGGGGCAGTACTTC.

The rearrangement joins TRBV19 to TRBJ2-7; the D gene is possibly TRBD2 (5 bases). Trimming stripped 3 bases from V and 7 bases from J, with 13 bases between. This CDR3 comprises 13 residues. Germline loops: CDR1 LNHDA, CDR2 SQIVND (reference sequence). In DNA, the CDR3 is TGTGCCAGTAGTATGGCCCCGAGAGGGGAGCAGTACTTC. The encoded protein is CASSMAPRGEQYF.

Many counts were recorded for this clonotype. V is TRBV4-1 and J is TRBJ2-5; 10 bases line up with TRBD1. CDR3 length: 16 residues. Per germline, CDR1 MGHRA and CDR2 YSYEKL. After removal of 1 base from V and 2 bases from J, the junction contained 4 bases not matched to a gene. CDR3 DNA sequence: TGCGCCAGCAGCCAAGGGCCGGGACAGGGGCAAGAGACCCAGTACTTC. It translates to CASSQGPGQGQETQYF.

The genes are TRBV9 and TRBJ1-1; D gene ambiguous. The CDR3 sequence is 15 residues long. The V end was cut by 0 bases, the J end by 1 base, with 10 bases between. Germline assignment: CDR1 SGDLS and CDR2 YYNGEE. The CDR3 DNA reads TGTGCCAGCAGCGTAGACGGGCAAGGGAACACTGAAGCTTTCTTT. Protein: CASSVDGQGNTEAFF.

A single count supports this clonotype. The germline gene is not matched at one end of the junction; a read error may be the cause. The chain couples TRBV4-3 to TRBJ1-6; D is ambiguous. The CDR3 extends over 18 amino acids. Germline V gene data show CDR1 as LGHNA and CDR2 as YSLEER. The CDR3 sequence: CASSQDPGGSSYNSPLHF. For the CDR3, the DNA is TGCGCCAGCAGCCAAGATCCTGGCGGAAGCTCCTATAATTCACCCCTTCACTTT.

This clonotype was detected once. The V gene is TRBV7-3, the J gene TRBJ2-3; D unclear. The ends were cut back, 0 bases at V and 6 bases at J, with 10 bases in the middle. This CDR3 has 14 amino acids. The germline V gene has CDR1 SGHTA and CDR2 FQGTGA. DNA of the CDR3: TGTGCCAGCAGCTTAACAGGTTTTGGGGATACGCAGTATTTT. It is translated as CASSLTGFGDTQYF.

V usage is TRBV7-6 and J usage is TRBJ2-2, with a tentative D call TRBD2 (5 bases). The CDR3 runs to 15 residues. Germline assignment: CDR1 SGHVS and CDR2 FNYEAQ. V was trimmed by 3 bases and J by 4 bases, leaving 12 bases between them. Written as DNA, the CDR3 is TGTGCCAGCAGCTTCGGGGAAACGGGCACCGGGGAGCTGTTTTTT. Amino acid sequence: CASSFGETGTGELFF.

The chain employs TRBV9 and TRBJ2-1; the D is unclear. Germline assignment: CDR1 SGDLS and CDR2 YYNGEE. Trimming took 0 bases from V and 8 from J, leaving 3 bases between them. The CDR3 runs to 11 residues. The CDR3, as DNA: TGTGCCAGCAGCGTAGACTATGAGCAGTTCTTC. It encodes CASSVDYEQFF.

The V call is TRBV15, the J call TRBJ1-3, with D possibly matching TRBD1 (6 bases). Trimming cost V 9 bases and J 3 bases, with 18 bases left between them. The CDR3 is 15 amino acids. In germline, CDR1 is LNHNV, CDR2 YYDKDF (reference sequence). The DNA for the CDR3 is TGTGCCACGGTGGACAGTGCTCCCCTTGGAAACACCATATATTTT. Its protein product is CATVDSAPLGNTIYF.

The gene calls are TRBV4-3 and TRBJ2-2; maybe TRBD1 (6 bases). Germline V gives CDR1 LGHNA, CDR2 YSLEER. This CDR3 spans 17 amino acids. Deletions cut 3 bases from V and 6 bases from J, with 20 bases between. The CDR3 bases are TGCGCCAGCAGCCAGGCTAGACAGGCCGATGGCGCCGGGGAGCTGTTTTTT. Amino acids: CASSQARQADGAGELFF.